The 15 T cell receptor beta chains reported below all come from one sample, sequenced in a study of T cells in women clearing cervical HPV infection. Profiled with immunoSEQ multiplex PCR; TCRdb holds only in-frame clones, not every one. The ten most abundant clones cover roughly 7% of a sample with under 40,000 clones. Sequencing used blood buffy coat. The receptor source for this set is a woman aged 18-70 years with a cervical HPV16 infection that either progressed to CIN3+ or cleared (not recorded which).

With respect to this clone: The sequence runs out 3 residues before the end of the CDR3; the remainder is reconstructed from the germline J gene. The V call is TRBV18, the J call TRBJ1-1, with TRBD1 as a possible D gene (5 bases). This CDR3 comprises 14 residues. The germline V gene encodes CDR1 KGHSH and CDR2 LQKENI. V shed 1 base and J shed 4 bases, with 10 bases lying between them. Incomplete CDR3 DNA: TGTGCCAGCTCACCACTTTCAGGGTTCACTGAA. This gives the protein CASSPLSGFTE. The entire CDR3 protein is CASSPLSGFTEAFF.

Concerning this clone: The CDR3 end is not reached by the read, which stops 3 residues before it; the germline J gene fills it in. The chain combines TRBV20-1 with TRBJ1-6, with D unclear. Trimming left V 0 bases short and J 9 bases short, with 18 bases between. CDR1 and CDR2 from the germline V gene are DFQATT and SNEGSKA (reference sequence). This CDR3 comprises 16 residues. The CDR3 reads CSARDLGPLLGSPLHF. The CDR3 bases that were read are TGCAGTGCTAGAGATCTAGGCCCCCTTCTGGGTTCACCC.

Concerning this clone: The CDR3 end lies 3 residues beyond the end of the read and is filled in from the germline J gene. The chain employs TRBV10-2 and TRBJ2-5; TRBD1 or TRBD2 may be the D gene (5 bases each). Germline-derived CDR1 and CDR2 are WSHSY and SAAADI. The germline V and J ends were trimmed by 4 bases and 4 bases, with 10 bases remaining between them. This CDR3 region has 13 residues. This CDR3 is CASSASGRETQYF. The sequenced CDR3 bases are TGCGCCAGCAGTGCATCAGGGAGAGAGACC.

CDR3 residues: CSVSAVSPGELFF. The CDR3 DNA, read in part, is TGCAGCGTTTCTGCAGTTTCCCCCGGGGAG. The chain has TRBV29-1 and TRBJ2-2; no definite D call. Read coverage stops 3 residues before the CDR3 terminus; the germline J gene supplies the remainder. V was trimmed by 5 bases and J by 6 bases, leaving 13 bases between them. Germline lookup yields CDR1 SQVTM and CDR2 ANQGSEA. This CDR3 is 13 amino acids long.

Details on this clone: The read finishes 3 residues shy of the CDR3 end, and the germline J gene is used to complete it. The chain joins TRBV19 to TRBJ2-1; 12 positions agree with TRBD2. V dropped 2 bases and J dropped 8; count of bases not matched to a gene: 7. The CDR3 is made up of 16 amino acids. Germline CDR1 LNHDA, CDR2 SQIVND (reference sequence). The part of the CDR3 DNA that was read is TGTGCCAGTAGTATAAGGACTAGCGGGAATCGTGATGAG. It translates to CASSIRTSGNRDE. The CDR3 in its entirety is CASSIRTSGNRDEQFF.

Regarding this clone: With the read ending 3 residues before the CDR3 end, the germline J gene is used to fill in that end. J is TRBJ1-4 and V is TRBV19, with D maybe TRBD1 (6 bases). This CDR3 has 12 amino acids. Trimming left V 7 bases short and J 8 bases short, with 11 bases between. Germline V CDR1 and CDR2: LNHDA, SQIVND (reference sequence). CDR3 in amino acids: CASNRVGEKLFF. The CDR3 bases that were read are TGTGCCAGTAACAGGGTTGGGGAAAAA.

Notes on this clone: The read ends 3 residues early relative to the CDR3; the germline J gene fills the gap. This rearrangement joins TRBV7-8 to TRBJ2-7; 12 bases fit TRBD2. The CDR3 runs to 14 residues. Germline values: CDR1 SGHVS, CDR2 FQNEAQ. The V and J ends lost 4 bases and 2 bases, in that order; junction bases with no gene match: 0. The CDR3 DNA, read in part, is TGTGCCAGCAGCTCTAGCGGGAGGGCCTACGAG. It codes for CASSSSGRAYE. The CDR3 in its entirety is CASSSSGRAYEQYF.

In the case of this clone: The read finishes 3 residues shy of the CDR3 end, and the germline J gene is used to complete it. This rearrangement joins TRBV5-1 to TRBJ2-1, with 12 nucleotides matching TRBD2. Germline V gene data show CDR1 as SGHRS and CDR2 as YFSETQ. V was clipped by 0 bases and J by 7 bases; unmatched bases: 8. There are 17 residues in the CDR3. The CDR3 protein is CASSLVGLAGGQNEQFF. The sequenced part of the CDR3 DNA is TGCGCCAGCAGCTTGGTTGGGCTAGCGGGGGGGCAAAATGAG.

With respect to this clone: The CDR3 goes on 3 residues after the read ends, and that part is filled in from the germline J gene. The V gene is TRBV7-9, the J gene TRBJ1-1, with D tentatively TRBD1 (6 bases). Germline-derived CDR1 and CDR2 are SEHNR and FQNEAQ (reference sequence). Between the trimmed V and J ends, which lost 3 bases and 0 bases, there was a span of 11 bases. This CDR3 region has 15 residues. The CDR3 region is CASSLTGTMNTEAFF. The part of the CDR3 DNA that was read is TGTGCCAGCAGCTTGACAGGCACCATGAACACTGAA.

The part of the CDR3 DNA that was read is TGTGCCAGCAGGACTAGCGGGAGCTCCTACAATGAC. This gives the protein CASRTSGSSYND. The full CDR3 protein is CASRTSGSSYNDYTF. V usage is TRBV6-2 or TRBV6-3 and J usage is TRBJ1-2, with D uncertain. The read ends 3 residues before the CDR3 terminus; that terminus is restored from the germline J gene. The germline CDR1 and CDR2 sequences are MNHEY and SVGEGT. The CDR3 contains 15 residues.

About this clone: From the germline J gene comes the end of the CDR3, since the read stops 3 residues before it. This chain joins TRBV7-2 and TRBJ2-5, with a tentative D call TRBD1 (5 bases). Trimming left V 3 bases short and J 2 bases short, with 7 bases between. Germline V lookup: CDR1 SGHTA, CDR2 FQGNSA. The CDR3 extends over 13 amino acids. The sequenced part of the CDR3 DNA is TGTGCCAGCAGCTTTGACAGTCAAGAGACC. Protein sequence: CASSFDSQET. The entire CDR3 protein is CASSFDSQETQYF. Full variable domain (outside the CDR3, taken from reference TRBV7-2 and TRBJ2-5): GAGVSQSPSNKVTEKGKDVELRCDPISGHTALYWYRQSLGQGLEFLIYFQGNSAPDKSGLPSDRFSAERTGGSVSTLTIQRTQQEDSAVYLCASSFDSQETQYFGPGTRLLVL.

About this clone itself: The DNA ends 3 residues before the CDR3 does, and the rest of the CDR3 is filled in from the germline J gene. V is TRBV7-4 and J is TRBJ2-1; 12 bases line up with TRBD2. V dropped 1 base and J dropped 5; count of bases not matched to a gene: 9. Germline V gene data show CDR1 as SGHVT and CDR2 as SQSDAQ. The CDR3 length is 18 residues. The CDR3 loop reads CASSLGASGGERNNEQFF. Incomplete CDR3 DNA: TGTGCCAGCAGCTTAGGCGCTAGCGGGGGGGAACGAAACAATGAG.

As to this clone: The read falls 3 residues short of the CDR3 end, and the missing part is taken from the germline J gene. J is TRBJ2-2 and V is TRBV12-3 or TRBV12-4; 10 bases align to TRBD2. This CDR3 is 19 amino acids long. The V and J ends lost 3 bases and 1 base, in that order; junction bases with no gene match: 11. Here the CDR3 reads CASSFGLGRTSGNTGELFF. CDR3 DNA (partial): TGTGCCAGCAGTTTTGGACTGGGGAGGACTAGCGGGAACACCGGGGAG.

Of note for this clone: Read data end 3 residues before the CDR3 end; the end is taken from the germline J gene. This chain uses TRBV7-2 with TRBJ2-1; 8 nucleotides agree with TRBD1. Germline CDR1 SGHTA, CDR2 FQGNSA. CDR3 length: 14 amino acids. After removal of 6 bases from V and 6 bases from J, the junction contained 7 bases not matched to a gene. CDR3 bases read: TGTGCCAGCAGTCGCGACAGGGGCGTCAATGAG. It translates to CASSRDRGVNE. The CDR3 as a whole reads CASSRDRGVNEQFF.

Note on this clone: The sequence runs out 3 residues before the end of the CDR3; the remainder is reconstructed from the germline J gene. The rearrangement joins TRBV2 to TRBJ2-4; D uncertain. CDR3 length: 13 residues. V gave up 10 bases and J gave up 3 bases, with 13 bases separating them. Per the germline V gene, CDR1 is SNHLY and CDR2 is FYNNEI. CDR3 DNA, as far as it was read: TGTGCCACCCAAGGTACAAACAAAAACATT. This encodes CATQGTNKNI. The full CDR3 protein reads CATQGTNKNIQYF.